One sample yielded the 7 T cell receptor beta chains listed below, sequenced in a study of identical twins. In TCRdb, the 5' RACE reads were re-called with MiXCR into one record per CDR3 protein. The sample includes under 900,000 distinct CDR3 sequences, more than 9% of them seen just once. Separately, the same data were catalogued under a study of yellow fever vaccine responses in identical twins.

The sequenced sample consisted of PBMCs. These receptors all stem from a woman aged 18-29 years in good health.

The chain employs TRBV20-1 and TRBJ2-7; D is perhaps TRBD2 (6 bases). Per germline, CDR1 DFQATT and CDR2 SNEGSKA (reference sequence). The CDR3 runs 15 residues. Trimming left V 3 bases short and J 1 base short, with 16 bases between. The CDR3 DNA follows: TGCAGTGCTAGTGGCGGGGCAGACCCGTCCTACGAGCAGTACTTC. Translated, it gives CSASGGADPSYEQYF.

About this clonotype itself: Its ends do not fully match the called genes, so a read error is possible. CDR3 DNA: TGCGCAGTAGCGGGTTTCAACGAGCAGTACTTC. Protein: CAVAGFNEQYF. The chain recombines TRBV11-2 with TRBJ2-7; 7 bases match TRBD2. The CDR3 is made up of 11 amino acids. CDR1 is SGHAT and CDR2 is FQNNGV in the germline V gene. Variable domain in full (rest from reference TRBV11-2 and TRBJ2-7): EAGVAQSPRYKIIEKRQSVAFWCNPISGHATLYWYQQILGQGPKLLIQFQNNGVVDDSQLPKDRFSAERLKGVDSTLKIQPAKLEDSAVYLCAVAGFNEQYFGPGTRLTVT.

There are many counts of this clonotype. The V call is TRBV21-1, the J call TRBJ2-7; the table assigns TRBD1, which was not confirmed against the DNA. TRBV21-1 counts as a pseudogene. The CDR3 runs to 15 residues. The CDR3 sequence: CASSPRDRESYEQYF. The DNA for the CDR3 is TGTGCCAGCAGCCCCCGGGACAGGGAGTCCTACGAGCAGTACTTC.

The chain recombines TRBV12-3 or TRBV12-4 with TRBJ1-3; D might be TRBD1 (6 bases). V lost 6 bases and J lost 0, with 12 bases in between. This CDR3 contains 15 residues. CDR3 protein: CASRVTGSSGNTIYF. DNA of the CDR3: TGTGCCAGCAGGGTAACAGGGAGCTCTGGAAACACCATATATTTT.

The chain joins TRBV18 to TRBJ2-1, with no clear D. From germline, CDR1 is KGHSH and CDR2 LQKENI. V was trimmed by 1 base and J by 9 bases, leaving 7 bases between them. This CDR3 has 12 amino acids. The CDR3, as DNA: TGTGCCAGCTCACCACAAAGGGTTGAGCAGTTCTTC. Its translation is CASSPQRVEQFF.

This clonotype was observed a handful of times. V gene TRBV7-2 combines with J gene TRBJ2-1; D possibly uses TRBD1 or TRBD2 (6 bases each). This CDR3 is 14 amino acids long. V was pared by 4 bases and J by 5 bases, with 12 bases between. CDR1 is SGHTA, CDR2 FQGNSA, per germline. The CDR3 reads CASSWRGNDNEQFF. The CDR3 DNA follows: TGTGCCAGCAGCTGGAGGGGGAATGACAATGAGCAGTTCTTC.

This clonotype was picked up many times. V gene TRBV20-1 combines with J gene TRBJ2-7, with TRBD1 identical over 9 bases. CDR1 is DFQATT, CDR2 SNEGSKA, per germline (reference sequence). V lost 5 bases, J lost 3 bases, and 8 bases stayed unmatched. The CDR3 runs 14 residues. The CDR3 loop reads CSAASGQGVYEQYF. CDR3 nucleotides: TGCAGTGCTGCTTCGGGACAGGGTGTCTACGAGCAGTACTTC.